Below are 4 T cell receptor beta chains sequenced from a single sample in a study of CD8+CD57+ T cells in acquired aplastic anemia. According to the study, genomic DNA was the template for TCR beta VDJ and CDR3 profiling. TCRdb analysed the reads with MiXCR anew, one entry per CDR3 protein. The data show roughly 420,000 distinct CDR3 sequences, roughly 64% seen once. Sequenced sample: sorted CD4+, CD8+, or CD8+CD57+ T cells (not recorded which) from PBMCs. Receptor source: a human donor in good health, serving as a control.

A remark on this clonotype: As the CDR3 is not closed by the conserved phenylalanine or tryptophan, this likely results from a read error. It is unclear where the CDR3 begins or ends on the DNA, so no DNA is shown, and the CDR3 is as TCRdb lists it. V is TRBV7-2 and J is TRBJ1-1; no check of the table's D call, TRBD1, against the DNA was made. CDR1 and CDR2 from the germline V gene are SGHTA and FQGNSA. The CDR3 contains 13 residues when both ends are counted. The CDR3: CASSSEGGAQPQH.

This chain connects TRBV2 to TRBJ1-1, with D possibly TRBD1 on 5 matching bases. The germline V gene encodes CDR1 SNHLY and CDR2 FYNNEI. The CDR3 is 14 amino acids. V lost 2 bases and J 3 bases, leaving 10 bases between the germline ends. CDR3 loop: CASSEQGVDTEAFF. The DNA of the CDR3 is TGTGCCAGCAGTGAACAGGGCGTGGACACTGAAGCTTTCTTT.

This rearrangement joins TRBV9 to TRBJ1-2, with a weak D call TRBD1 (5 bases). From germline, CDR1 is SGDLS and CDR2 YYNGEE. Trimming pared 0 bases from V and 7 bases from J, leaving 10 bases between. This CDR3 comprises 13 residues. For the CDR3, the DNA is TGTGCCAGCAGCGTAGCTAGGACAAGTGGCTACACCTTC. Translating gives CASSVARTSGYTF. Full variable domain (missing parts from reference TRBV9 and TRBJ1-2): DSGVTQTPKHLITATGQRVTLRCSPRSGDLSVYWYQQSLDQGLQFLIQYYNGEERAKGNILERFSAQQFPDLHSELNLSSLELGDSALYFCASSVARTSGYTFGSGTRLTVV.

The chain joins TRBV6-6 to TRBJ1-5; D is possibly TRBD1 (6 bases). Trimming pared 5 bases from V and 3 bases from J, leaving 11 bases between. The CDR3 extends over 14 amino acids. CDR1 and CDR2 from the germline V gene are MNHNY and SVGAGI (reference sequence). CDR3 region: CASSKGGNNQPQHF. The DNA for the CDR3 is TGTGCCAGCAGTAAGGGGGGGAACAATCAGCCCCAGCATTTT.